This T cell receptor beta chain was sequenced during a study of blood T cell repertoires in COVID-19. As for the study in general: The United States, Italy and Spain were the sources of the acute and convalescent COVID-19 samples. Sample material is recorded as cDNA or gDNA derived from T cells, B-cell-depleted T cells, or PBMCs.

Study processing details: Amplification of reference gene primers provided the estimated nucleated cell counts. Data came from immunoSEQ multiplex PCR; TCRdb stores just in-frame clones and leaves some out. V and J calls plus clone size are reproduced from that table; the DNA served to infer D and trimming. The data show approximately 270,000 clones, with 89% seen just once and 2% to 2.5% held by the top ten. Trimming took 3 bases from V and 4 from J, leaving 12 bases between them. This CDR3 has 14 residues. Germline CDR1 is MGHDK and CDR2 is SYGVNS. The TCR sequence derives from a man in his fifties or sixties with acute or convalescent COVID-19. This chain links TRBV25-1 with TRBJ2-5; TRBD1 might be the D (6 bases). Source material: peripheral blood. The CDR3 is CASSEDRTRETQYF. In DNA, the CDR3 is TGTGCCAGCAGTGAGGACAGAACTCGAGAGACCCAGTACTTC.